This TCR beta chain was profiled in a study of post-analysis software for immune sequencing data. Study-level background: Relapsing-remitting, secondary progressive and progressive-relapsing multiple sclerosis courses were included. Study-level results: Roughly five TRBV segments occurring more often in patients than controls included TRBV5-6, TRBV5-1 and TRBV20-1. A significant reduction in normalized Chao1 diversity was observed in multiple sclerosis patients versus controls.

Germline loops: CDR1 SEHNR, CDR2 FQNEAQ (reference sequence). CDR3 length: 14 residues. The germline V and J ends were trimmed by 5 bases and 2 bases, with 13 bases remaining between them. The TCR beta cDNA libraries contained unique molecular identifiers. TCRdb redid the calling of the PCR reads with MiXCR, one entry per CDR3 protein. The sample includes around 700,000 distinct CDR3 sequences, roughly three fifths of them seen just once. A remark on this clonotype: Its cognate antigen is unknown.

This TCR was recovered from a girl aged 2-10 years with multiple sclerosis. The rearrangement uses TRBV7-9 and TRBJ2-7; D possibly corresponds to TRBD1 (6 bases). The sequenced sample consisted of blood. CDR3 amino acids: CASSRQGLTYEQYF. The CDR3 nucleotides are TGTGCCAGCAGCCGCCAGGGGCTAACCTACGAGCAGTACTTC.